This T cell receptor beta chain came from a study of Graves' ophthalmopathy and Graves' hyperthyroidism. Germline V gene sequence: CDR1 KGHSH, CDR2 LQKENI. This CDR3 comprises 16 residues. With V trimmed by 2 bases and J by 7 bases, 8 bases remained unmatched. The TCR beta CDR3 regions underwent amplification from RNA transcripts. Following a first-round RT-PCR that used HTBI primers, a second-round multiplex PCR was carried out. TCRdb ran MiXCR on the multiplex PCR reads and lists one entry per CDR3 protein. The table has under 250,000 distinct CDR3 sequences, under 30% seen once. Sample: peripheral blood. The TCR originated in a man aged 50 to 60 with Graves' ophthalmopathy. The chain links TRBV18 to TRBJ2-2; 9 positions agree with TRBD2. The CDR3 bases are TGTGCCAGCTCACCAACGAAAGGACTAGCGCTCGGGGAGCTGTTTTTT. This sequence encodes CASSPTKGLALGELFF.